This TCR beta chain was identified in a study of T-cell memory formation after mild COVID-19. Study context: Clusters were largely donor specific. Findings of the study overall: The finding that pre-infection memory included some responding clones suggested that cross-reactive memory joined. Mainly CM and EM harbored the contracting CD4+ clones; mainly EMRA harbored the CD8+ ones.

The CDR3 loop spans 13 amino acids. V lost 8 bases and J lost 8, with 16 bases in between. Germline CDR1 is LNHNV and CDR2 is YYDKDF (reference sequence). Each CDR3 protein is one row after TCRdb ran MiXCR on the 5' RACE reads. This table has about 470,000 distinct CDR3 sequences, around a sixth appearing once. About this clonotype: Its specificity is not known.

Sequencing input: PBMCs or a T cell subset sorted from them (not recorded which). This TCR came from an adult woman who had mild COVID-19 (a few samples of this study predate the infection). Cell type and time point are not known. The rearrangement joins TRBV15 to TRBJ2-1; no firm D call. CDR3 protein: CATSRPGTDEQFF. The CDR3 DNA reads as TGTGCCACCTCCCGCCCAGGAACAGATGAGCAGTTCTTC.